The T cell receptor (beta chain) described here comes from a study of OX40 agonist ivuxolimab in advanced cancers. Study-level information: Ivuxolimab is an agonistic anti-OX40 (CD134) antibody, and patients were treated with it.

Here immunoSEQ multiplex PCR was the method, and the copy in TCRdb shows in-frame clones only, minus some. Here the sample spans 80,000 to 85,000 clones, around 80% being singletons. With respect to this clone: Its antigen is not known.

The germline V and J ends were trimmed by 5 bases and 9 bases, with 8 bases remaining between them. The CDR3 spans 12 residues. Germline V lookup: CDR1 WSHSY, CDR2 SAAADI. Study conclusions and caveats: Dosing at 0.1 to 3.0 mg/kg was accompanied by clonal expansion of CD4+ and CD8+ blood T cells by week 6. Patients with a partial response at 0.1-3.0 mg/kg had among the lowest clonal expansion. Researchers did not determine the expanded peripheral T cells' antigen specificity.

V gene TRBV10-2 combines with J gene TRBJ1-6; no reliable D call. The receptor was derived from an adult with an advanced solid tumor such as melanoma, head and neck, liver or kidney cancer. Sequencing used CD4+ or CD8+ T cells sorted from blood, obtained in a trial of the OX40 agonist ivuxolimab. The CDR3 DNA follows: TGCGCCAGCAGTCTGGACTCTTCACCCCTCCACTTT. Protein: CASSLDSSPLHF.